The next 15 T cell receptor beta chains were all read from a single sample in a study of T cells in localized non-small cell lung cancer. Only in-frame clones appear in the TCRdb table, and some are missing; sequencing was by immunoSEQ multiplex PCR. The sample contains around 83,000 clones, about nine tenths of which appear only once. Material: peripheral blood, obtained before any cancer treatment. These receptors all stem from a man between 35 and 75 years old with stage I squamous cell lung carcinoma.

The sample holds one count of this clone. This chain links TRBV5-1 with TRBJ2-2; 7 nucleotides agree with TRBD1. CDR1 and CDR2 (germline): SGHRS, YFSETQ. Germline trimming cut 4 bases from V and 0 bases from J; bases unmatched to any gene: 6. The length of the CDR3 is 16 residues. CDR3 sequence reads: CASSQWTGTNTGELFF. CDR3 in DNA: TGCGCCAGCAGCCAGTGGACAGGAACGAACACCGGGGAGCTGTTTTTT.

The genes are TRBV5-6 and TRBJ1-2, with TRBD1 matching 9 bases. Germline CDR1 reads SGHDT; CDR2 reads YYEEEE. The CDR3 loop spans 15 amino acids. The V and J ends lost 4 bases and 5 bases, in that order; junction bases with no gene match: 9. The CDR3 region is CASSLRDRVTYGYTF. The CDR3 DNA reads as TGTGCCAGCAGCCTGAGGGACAGGGTGACATATGGCTACACCTTC.

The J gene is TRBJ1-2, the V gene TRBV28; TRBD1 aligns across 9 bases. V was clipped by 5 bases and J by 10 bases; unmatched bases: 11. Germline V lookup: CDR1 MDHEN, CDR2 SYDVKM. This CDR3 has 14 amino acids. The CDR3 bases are TGTGCCAGCAGTCCCGTCGACAGGGGGAGGGCCTACACCTTC. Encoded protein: CASSPVDRGRAYTF.

CDR3 nucleotides: TGTGCCAGCAGCCCAAGGGGGAGAGGGGTTACTGAAGCTTTCTTT. Translating gives CASSPRGRGVTEAFF. The rearrangement uses TRBV7-9 and TRBJ1-1; D possibly corresponds to TRBD1 (6 bases). The CDR3 covers 15 residues. CDR1 is SEHNR and CDR2 is FQNEAQ in the germline V gene (reference sequence). Trimming left V 5 bases short and J 5 bases short, with 18 bases between. Full variable domain (remainder filled in from reference TRBV7-9 and TRBJ1-1): DTGVSQNPRHKITKRGQNVTFRCDPISEHNRLYWYRQTLGQGPEFLTYFQNEAQLEKSRLLSDRFSAERPKGSFSTLEIQRTEQGDSAMYLCASSPRGRGVTEAFFGQGTRLTVV.

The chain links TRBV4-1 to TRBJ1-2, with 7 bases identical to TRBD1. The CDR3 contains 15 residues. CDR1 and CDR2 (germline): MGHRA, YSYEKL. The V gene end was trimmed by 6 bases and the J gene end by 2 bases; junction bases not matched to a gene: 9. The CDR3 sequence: CASRGDSNFNYGYTF. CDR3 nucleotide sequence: TGCGCCAGCAGAGGGGACAGCAATTTCAACTATGGCTACACCTTC.

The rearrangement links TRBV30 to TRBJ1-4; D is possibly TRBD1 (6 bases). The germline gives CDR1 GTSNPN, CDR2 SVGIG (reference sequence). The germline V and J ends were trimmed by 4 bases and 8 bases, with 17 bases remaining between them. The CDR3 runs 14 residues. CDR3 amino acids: CAWNAGGLGEKLFF. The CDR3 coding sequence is TGTGCCTGGAATGCGGGGGGCCTCGGGGAAAAACTGTTTTTT. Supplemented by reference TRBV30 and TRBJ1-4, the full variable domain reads SQTIHQWPATLVQPVGSPLSLECTVEGTSNPNLYWYRQAAGRGLQLLFYSVGIGQISSEVPQNLSASRPQDRQFILSSKKLLLSDSGFYLCAWNAGGLGEKLFFGSGTQLSVL.

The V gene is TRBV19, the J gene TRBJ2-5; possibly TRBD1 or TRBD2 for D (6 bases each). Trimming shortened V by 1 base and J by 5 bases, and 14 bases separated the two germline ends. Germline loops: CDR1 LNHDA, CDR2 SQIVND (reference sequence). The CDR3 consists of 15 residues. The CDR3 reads CASSIGRGARETQYF. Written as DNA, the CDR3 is TGTGCCAGTAGTATAGGGAGGGGGGCAAGGGAGACCCAGTACTTC. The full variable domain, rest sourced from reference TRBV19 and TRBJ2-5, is DGGITQSPKYLFRKEGQNVTLSCEQNLNHDAMYWYRQDPGQGLRLIYYSQIVNDFQKGDIAEGYSVSREKKESFPLTVTSAQKNPTAFYLCASSIGRGARETQYFGPGTRLLVL.

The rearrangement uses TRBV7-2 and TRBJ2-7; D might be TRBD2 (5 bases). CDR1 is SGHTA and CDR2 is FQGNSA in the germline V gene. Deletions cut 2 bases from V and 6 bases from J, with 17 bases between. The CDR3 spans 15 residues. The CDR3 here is CASSLFPGFYSEQYF. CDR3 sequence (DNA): TGTGCCAGCAGCTTATTTCCGGGATTTTATTCCGAGCAGTACTTC.

The CDR3 DNA reads TGTGCCAGCAGTTCCCGAGCCCGAGGTGGTGAAAAACTGTTTTTT. This codes for CASSSRARGGEKLFF. The gene calls are TRBV27 and TRBJ1-4; D is ambiguous. Trimming took off 4 bases at V and 7 bases at J, with 16 bases between the two ends. Germline V gene lookup returns CDR1 MNHEY and CDR2 SMNVEV (reference sequence). This CDR3 contains 15 residues.

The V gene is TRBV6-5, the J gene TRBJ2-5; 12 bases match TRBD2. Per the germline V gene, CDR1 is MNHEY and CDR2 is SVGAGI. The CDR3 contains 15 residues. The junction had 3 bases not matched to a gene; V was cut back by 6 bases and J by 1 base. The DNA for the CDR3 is TGTGCCAGCAGAGGACTAGCGGGGTTCCAAGAGACCCAGTACTTC. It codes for CASRGLAGFQETQYF.

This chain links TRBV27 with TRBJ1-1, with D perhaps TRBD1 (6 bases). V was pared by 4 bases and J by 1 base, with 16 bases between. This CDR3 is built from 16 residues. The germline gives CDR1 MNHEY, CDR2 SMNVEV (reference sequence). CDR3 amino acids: CASSYSQGLGNTEAFF. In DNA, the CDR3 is TGTGCCAGCAGTTACTCACAGGGACTTGGGAACACTGAAGCTTTCTTT.

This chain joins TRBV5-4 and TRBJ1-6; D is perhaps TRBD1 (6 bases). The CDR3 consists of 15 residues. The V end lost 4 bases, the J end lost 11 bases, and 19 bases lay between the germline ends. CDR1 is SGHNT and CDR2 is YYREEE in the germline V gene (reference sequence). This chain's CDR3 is CASSHVGQLGTPLHF. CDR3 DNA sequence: TGTGCCAGCAGCCACGTGGGACAACTCGGCACACCCCTCCACTTT.

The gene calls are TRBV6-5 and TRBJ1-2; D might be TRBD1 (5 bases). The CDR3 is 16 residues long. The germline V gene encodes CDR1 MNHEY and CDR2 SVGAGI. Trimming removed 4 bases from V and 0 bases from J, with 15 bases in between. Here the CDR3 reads CASSSGRVLANYGYTF. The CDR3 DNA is TGTGCCAGCAGTTCGGGCAGGGTACTAGCTAACTATGGCTACACCTTC.

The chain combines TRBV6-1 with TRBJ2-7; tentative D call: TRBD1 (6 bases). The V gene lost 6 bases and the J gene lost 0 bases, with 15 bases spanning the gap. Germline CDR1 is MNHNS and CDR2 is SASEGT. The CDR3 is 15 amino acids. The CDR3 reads CASSPLTGSSYEQYF. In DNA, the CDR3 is TGTGCCAGCAGCCCCCTGACAGGATCCTCCTACGAGCAGTACTTC.

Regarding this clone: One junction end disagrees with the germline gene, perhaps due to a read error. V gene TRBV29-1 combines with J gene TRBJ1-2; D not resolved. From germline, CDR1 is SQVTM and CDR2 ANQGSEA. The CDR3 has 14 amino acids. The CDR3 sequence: CSVEGRFSGYGYTF. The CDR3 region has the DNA TGCAGCGTCGAAGGAAGGTTCTCCGGCTATGGCTACACCTTC.